This is a list of T cell receptor beta chains from one sample in a study of shared clonotypes between healthy human individuals. This table comes from immunoSEQ multiplex PCR, and its TCRdb copy is limited to in-frame clones, with some not included. The table has 900,000 to 1,200,000 clones, roughly 74% seen once. Specimen: memory CD4+ T cells from PBMCs. The receptor set was obtained from a man younger than 35 in good health. Some clones in this sample may be carry-over from other donors' samples. The CDR3 runs from the conserved cysteine through the conserved F or W. D genes are given only for firm matches. Only part of the rows carry a size: once, few, many, or a class if the clone is expanded.

J: TRBJ2-4; size: -; D: TRBD1; V: TRBV27; CDR3: CASSYRGTNIQYF; DNA: TGTGCCAGCAGTTACAGGGGCACAAACATTCAGTACTTC
J: TRBJ1-2; size: -; D: -; V: TRBV10-1; CDR3: CASSGNRNYGYTF; DNA: TGCGCCAGCAGTGGCAACAGGAACTATGGCTACACCTTC
J: TRBJ2-2; size: -; D: -; V: TRBV7-9; CDR3: CASSPRARAGELFF; DNA: TGTGCCAGCAGCCCCCGGGCGAGGGCCGGGGAGCTGTTTTTT
J: TRBJ2-2; size: -; D: -; V: TRBV2; CDR3: CASSREDTGELFF; DNA: TGTGCCAGCAGTAGGGAGGATACCGGGGAGCTGTTTTTT
J: TRBJ1-3; size: many; D: -; V: TRBV5-1; CDR3: CASRSAPRAGNTIYF; DNA: TGCGCCAGCAGATCGGCCCCCAGGGCAGGAAACACCATATATTTT
J: TRBJ1-1; size: -; D: -; V: TRBV2; CDR3: CASSVGGNTEAFF; DNA: TGTGCCAGCAGTGTCGGGGGAAACACTGAAGCTTTCTTT
J: TRBJ2-7; size: -; D: TRBD1; V: TRBV30; CDR3: CAWSARTGDEQYF; DNA: TGTGCCTGGAGCGCCCGGACAGGGGACGAGCAGTACTTC
J: TRBJ2-7; size: -; D: TRBD1; V: TRBV28; CDR3: CAIRDRAYEQYF; DNA: TGTGCCATCCGGGACAGGGCCTACGAGCAGTACTTC
J: TRBJ2-5; size: -; D: TRBD1; V: TRBV5-1; CDR3: CASSLTGQGQETQYF; DNA: TGCGCCAGCAGCTTGACCGGACAGGGACAAGAGACCCAGTACTTC
J: TRBJ2-7; size: -; D: TRBD1; V: TRBV28; CDR3: CASSPQGAIHEQYF; DNA: TGTGCCAGCAGTCCACAGGGGGCGATCCACGAGCAGTACTTC
J: TRBJ2-7; size: -; D: -; V: TRBV28; CDR3: CASSLGSRSSYEQYF; DNA: TGTGCCAGCAGTTTGGGTAGTCGGAGCTCCTACGAGCAGTACTTC
J: TRBJ2-7; size: -; D: -; V: TRBV7-2; CDR3: CASSPIIGSGNEQYF; DNA: TGTGCCAGCAGCCCGATTATCGGCTCTGGGAACGAGCAGTACTTC
J: TRBJ1-5; size: -; D: -; V: TRBV19; CDR3: CASDPASGPQHF; DNA: TGTGCCAGTGACCCCGCGTCGGGGCCCCAGCATTTT
J: TRBJ1-2; size: -; D: -; V: TRBV5-1; CDR3: CASSPRDSYGYTF; DNA: TGCGCCAGCAGCCCTCGCGACAGCTATGGCTACACCTTC
J: TRBJ2-7; size: -; D: -; V: TRBV27; CDR3: CASTTAGKSSYEQYF; DNA: TGTGCCAGCACTACCGCCGGGAAGAGCTCCTACGAGCAGTACTTC
J: TRBJ2-7; size: -; D: -; V: TRBV9; CDR3: CASSVDTGGDEQYF; DNA: TGTGCCAGCAGCGTCGACACCGGCGGGGACGAGCAGTACTTC
J: TRBJ2-7; size: once; D: TRBD1; V: TRBV7-9; CDR3: CASTGQSSYEQYF; DNA: TGTGCCAGCACGGGACAGAGCTCCTACGAGCAGTACTTC
J: TRBJ1-2; size: -; D: -; V: TRBV28; CDR3: CASSFRGDYGYTF; DNA: TGTGCCAGCAGTTTTCGTGGGGACTATGGCTACACCTTC
J: TRBJ1-1; size: -; D: -; V: TRBV6-1; CDR3: CASRGHTEGTEAFF; DNA: TGTGCCAGCAGAGGACACACCGAGGGCACTGAAGCTTTCTTT
J: TRBJ2-1; size: once; D: -; V: TRBV7-2; CDR3: CASSPSNEQFF; DNA: TGTGCCAGCAGCCCAAGCAATGAGCAGTTCTTC
J: TRBJ1-1; size: few; D: -; V: TRBV6-1; CDR3: CATKPRHEGDTEAFF; DNA: TGTGCCACCAAACCTCGCCACGAGGGGGACACTGAAGCTTTCTTT
J: TRBJ2-5; size: -; D: TRBD1; V: TRBV27; CDR3: CASSLLGTGIGETQYF; DNA: TGTGCCAGCAGTTTACTGGGGACAGGGATTGGGGAGACCCAGTACTTC
J: TRBJ2-5; size: many; D: TRBD1; V: TRBV6-5; CDR3: CASSYEQGVGTQYF; DNA: TGTGCCAGCAGTTACGAGCAGGGGGTCGGGACCCAGTACTTC
J: TRBJ2-1; size: -; D: -; V: TRBV19; CDR3: CASGVSYRSYNEQFF; DNA: TGTGCCAGTGGCGTAAGCTATCGCTCCTACAATGAGCAGTTCTTC
J: TRBJ2-1; size: -; D: TRBD1; V: TRBV27; CDR3: CATHRLDREFYNEQFF; DNA: TGTGCCACCCATCGCCTCGACAGGGAGTTCTACAATGAGCAGTTCTTC
J: TRBJ1-1; size: -; D: -; V: TRBV5-4; CDR3: CASSPTRQWNTEAFF; DNA: TGTGCCAGCAGCCCAACTAGACAGTGGAACACTGAAGCTTTCTTT
J: TRBJ2-3; size: once; D: -; V: TRBV10-1; CDR3: CASSEPSGLEYF; DNA: TGCGCCAGCAGTGAGCCCAGCGGATTGGAGTATTTT
J: TRBJ2-5; size: -; D: -; V: TRBV7-2; CDR3: CASSLGMGLETQYF; DNA: TGTGCCAGCAGCTTAGGAATGGGACTGGAGACCCAGTACTTC
J: TRBJ2-7; size: many; D: TRBD1; V: TRBV11-2; CDR3: CASSLGQVYEQYF; DNA: TGTGCCAGCAGCTTGGGACAGGTCTACGAGCAGTACTTC
J: TRBJ2-1; size: -; D: -; V: TRBV9; CDR3: CASSVARGGRSYNEQFF; DNA: TGTGCCAGCAGCGTAGCGCGTGGGGGGCGCTCCTACAATGAGCAGTTCTTC
J: TRBJ1-1; size: -; D: TRBD1; V: TRBV28; CDR3: CASRSTGVSRNTEAFF; DNA: TGTGCCAGCAGATCCACAGGGGTCAGTCGGAACACTGAAGCTTTCTTT
J: TRBJ2-5; size: -; D: TRBD1; V: TRBV6-6; CDR3: CASSRGGTGGRETQYF; DNA: TGTGCCAGCAGTCGGGGAGGGACAGGGGGCAGGGAGACCCAGTACTTC
J: TRBJ2-1; size: -; D: TRBD2; V: TRBV4-1; CDR3: CASSQDPSGSNEQFF; DNA: TGCGCCAGCAGCCAAGACCCTAGCGGGAGCAATGAGCAGTTCTTC
J: TRBJ1-1; size: once; D: TRBD1; V: TRBV5-1; CDR3: CASSNQQGVGTEAFF; DNA: TGCGCCAGCAGCAATCAACAGGGGGTAGGCACTGAAGCTTTCTTT
J: TRBJ1-5; size: -; D: -; V: TRBV6-1; CDR3: CASSVGLRQPQHF; DNA: TGTGCCAGCAGTGTTGGGTTGCGACAGCCCCAGCATTTT
J: TRBJ2-2; size: -; D: -; V: TRBV5-1; CDR3: CASSLESVANTGELFF; DNA: TGCGCCAGCAGCTTGGAGTCGGTCGCGAACACCGGGGAGCTGTTTTTT
J: TRBJ1-1; size: -; D: -; V: TRBV7-2; CDR3: CASSLGRLMNTEAFF; DNA: TGTGCCAGCAGCTTAGGGAGACTCATGAACACTGAAGCTTTCTTT
J: TRBJ1-1; size: -; D: -; V: TRBV6-5; CDR3: CASSSPGRGTEAFF; DNA: TGTGCCAGCAGTTCACCCGGGCGAGGGACTGAAGCTTTCTTT